This TCR beta chain was profiled in a study of cytomegalovirus exposure and HLA in healthy donors. Overall study: Genotyping showed roughly 76% of over 350 donors falling in the Caucasian-associated ancestry cluster. Broader study findings: In a later analysis, donors in an Asian-associated ancestry cluster reportedly had fewer N-insertions in productive TCRs than the cohort mean. A missense DCLRE1C variant was associated with V- and J-gene trimming of TCR beta chains in a later analysis, and an independent cohort replicated the association.

With regard to this clone: Its antigen is as yet unknown.

PCR employed 60 Vbeta and 13 Jbeta primers. Sequenced by immunoSEQ multiplex PCR; TCRdb stores in-frame clones only, minus some. The data hold 200,000 or so clones, with about three quarters observed a single time. The specimen was PBMCs. This clonotype was obtained from a woman aged 25 to 39 in good health and CMV-seropositive.

The DNA of the CDR3 is TGTGCCAGCCAGAGACTAGCGGAGAAGAGAGAGACCCAGTACTTC. It translates to CASQRLAEKRETQYF. The rearrangement links TRBV2 to TRBJ2-5; 9 bases align to TRBD2. CDR3 length equals 15 residues. Trimming at V came to 8 bases and at J to 4 bases, leaving 11 bases not matched to a gene. Germline CDR1 SNHLY, CDR2 FYNNEI.